The 15 T cell receptor beta chains given below trace back to one sample, sequenced in a study of blood T cell repertoires in COVID-19. The table came from immunoSEQ multiplex PCR; TCRdb's copy has only in-frame clones and leaves some out. The data hold about 180,000 clones, with approximately 80% observed a single time. Sequencing used PBMCs or T cells enriched from blood (not recorded which). These receptors originate from a man between 60 and 75 years old who had been exposed to COVID-19.

J is TRBJ1-3 and V is TRBV5-4; D is undetermined. CDR1 and CDR2 from the germline V gene are SGHNT and YYREEE (reference sequence). The CDR3 spans 15 residues. V shed 1 base and J shed 4 bases, with 12 bases lying between them. CDR3 in amino acids: CASSLPGSSGNTIYF. CDR3 nucleotides: TGTGCCAGCAGCTTGCCGGGGTCCTCCGGAAACACCATATATTTT.

DNA for the CDR3: TGTGCCAGCAGCTCAACGGACAGGGTGGGAGAAAAACTGTTTTTT. This encodes CASSSTDRVGEKLFF. J is TRBJ1-4 and V is TRBV7-9; 8 bases align to TRBD1. With V trimmed by 4 bases and J by 8 bases, 9 bases remained unmatched. The CDR3 loop spans 15 amino acids. CDR1 SEHNR and CDR2 FQNEAQ come from the germline V gene (reference sequence).

The chain is built from TRBV9 and TRBJ2-1; D possibly corresponds to TRBD1 (5 bases). Germline CDR1 SGDLS, CDR2 YYNGEE. V lost 0 bases and J 5 bases, leaving 6 bases between the germline ends. CDR3 length: 13 residues. CDR3 in amino acids: CASSVGTHNEQFF. The CDR3 region has the DNA TGTGCCAGCAGCGTAGGGACACACAATGAGCAGTTCTTC.

The CDR3 is CASSQNKGRQETQYF. CDR3 in DNA: TGTGCCAGCAGTCAAAACAAGGGGAGGCAAGAGACCCAGTACTTC. The V call is TRBV28, the J call TRBJ2-5, with D possibly TRBD2 on 6 matching bases. Per germline, CDR1 MDHEN and CDR2 SYDVKM. The length of the CDR3 is 15 residues. V lost 5 bases and J 2 bases, leaving 15 bases between the germline ends. The full variable domain, its missing parts supplied by reference TRBV28 and TRBJ2-5, is DVKVTQSSRYLVKRTGEKVFLECVQDMDHENMFWYRQDPGLGLRLIYFSYDVKMKEKGDIPEGYSVSREKKERFSLILESASTNQTSMYLCASSQNKGRQETQYFGPGTRLLVL.

This clone came up once. The chain links TRBV30 to TRBJ1-2; TRBD1 matches at 7 bases. J gave up 4 bases and V 4 bases, and 12 bases lay outside the gene matches. The CDR3 has 15 residues. Germline CDR1 reads GTSNPN; CDR2 reads SVGIG (reference sequence). The CDR3 loop reads CAWTGSRGKGYGYTF. CDR3 nucleotide sequence: TGTGCCTGGACTGGAAGCAGGGGGAAGGGCTATGGCTACACCTTC.

This clone was recorded only once. The J gene is TRBJ2-6, the V gene TRBV18, with D hard to call. CDR3 length: 17 amino acids. CDR1 and CDR2 from the germline V gene are KGHSH and LQKENI. V was pared by 0 bases and J by 0 bases, with 9 bases between. The CDR3 region has the DNA TGTGCCAGCTCACCACCGGCAGGTAGCTCTGGGGCCAACGTCCTGACTTTC. Its protein product is CASSPPAGSSGANVLTF.

V gene TRBV30 combines with J gene TRBJ1-6, with 7 bases matching TRBD1. This CDR3 comprises 16 residues. Germline trimming cut 1 base from V and 7 bases from J; bases unmatched to any gene: 10. CDR1 is GTSNPN, CDR2 SVGIG, per germline (reference sequence). CDR3 loop: CAWSGETGFRNSPLHF. CDR3 sequence (DNA): TGTGCCTGGAGTGGCGAGACAGGGTTTCGAAATTCACCCCTCCACTTT.

The chain uses TRBV5-1 and TRBJ2-7, with D perhaps TRBD1 (6 bases). Germline CDR1 and CDR2: SGHRS and YFSETQ. This CDR3 region has 14 residues. V was trimmed by 0 bases and J by 5 bases, leaving 12 bases between them. CDR3 DNA sequence: TGCGCCAGCAGCTTGGACAGGGAGCGCGACGAGCAGTACTTC. Its translation: CASSLDRERDEQYF.

The genes are TRBV7-8 and TRBJ2-1; 12 positions match TRBD2. J was trimmed by 8 bases and V by 5 bases; bases with no gene match: 10. Germline V CDR1 and CDR2: SGHVS, FQNEAQ. The CDR3 covers 16 residues. Here the CDR3 DNA reads TGTGCCAGCAGCCGACAACTAGCGGGAGGCTCCCATGAGCAGTTCTTC. It is translated as CASSRQLAGGSHEQFF.

The chain is built from TRBV13 and TRBJ2-7; 13 positions agree with TRBD2. This CDR3 spans 15 amino acids. Looked up from germline, CDR1 is PRHDT and CDR2 is FYEKMQ (reference sequence). Trimming cost V 6 bases and J 0 bases; bases outside gene matches: 2. CDR3 amino acids: CASRRLAGGSYEQYF. Written as DNA, the CDR3 is TGTGCCAGCAGACGACTAGCGGGGGGCTCCTACGAGCAGTACTTC.

J is TRBJ1-1 and V is TRBV19; D is uncertain. This CDR3 spans 16 amino acids. Germline V CDR1 and CDR2: LNHDA, SQIVND (reference sequence). Trimming left V 4 bases short and J 1 base short, with 16 bases between. CDR3 protein: CASSRRRVVENTEAFF. CDR3 sequence (DNA): TGTGCCAGTAGTAGGAGAAGAGTTGTGGAGAACACTGAAGCTTTCTTT.

This rearrangement joins TRBV5-1 to TRBJ1-1, with no clear D. Per the germline V gene, CDR1 is SGHRS and CDR2 is YFSETQ. The CDR3 spans 15 residues. Trimming pared 0 bases from V and 5 bases from J, leaving 14 bases between. CDR3 bases: TGCGCCAGCAGCTTGGTGGTGAAATCGGGAACTGAAGCTTTCTTT. Protein sequence: CASSLVVKSGTEAFF.

This clone was seen a handful of times. The rearrangement uses TRBV15 and TRBJ1-4, with D uncertain. V lost 6 bases to trimming and J lost 3 bases, with 17 bases between them. The CDR3 contains 16 residues. Germline V lookup: CDR1 LNHNV, CDR2 YYDKDF (reference sequence). The CDR3 DNA follows: TGTGCCACCAGATTTTCGCCCCCCCCAGCTAATGAAAAACTGTTTTTT. Translation: CATRFSPPPANEKLFF.

The V call is TRBV3-1 (or the pseudogene TRBV3-2), the J call TRBJ1-5; 7 positions agree with TRBD1. Unmatched junction bases numbered 1, after V lost 4 bases and J lost 4 bases. This CDR3 is built from 13 residues. The germline V gene encodes CDR1 LGHDT and CDR2 YNNKEL (reference sequence). The CDR3 nucleotides are TGTGCCAGCAGCCGACAGGGAAATCAGCCCCAGCATTTT. Amino acid sequence: CASSRQGNQPQHF.

This rearrangement joins TRBV6-5 to TRBJ1-1; D is undetermined. V dropped 4 bases and J dropped 0 bases, with 12 bases sitting between them. Germline assignment: CDR1 MNHEY and CDR2 SVGAGI. The CDR3 runs 15 residues. The CDR3 DNA reads as TGTGCCAGCAGTTCCTGGTCGGACTTGAACACTGAAGCTTTCTTT. The encoded protein is CASSSWSDLNTEAFF.